The 15 T cell receptor beta chains reported below all come from one sample, sequenced in a study of blood T cell repertoires in COVID-19. Produced via immunoSEQ multiplex PCR; TCRdb's table is partial and in-frame only. This table holds 110,000 to 150,000 clones, roughly 83% found once. The specimen was peripheral blood. The receptors derive from a woman aged 80 or over with acute or convalescent COVID-19.

The rearrangement joins TRBV18 to TRBJ1-1; TRBD1 might be the D (5 bases). The CDR3 is made up of 12 amino acids. From germline, CDR1 is KGHSH and CDR2 LQKENI. V was pared by 5 bases and J by 9 bases, with 13 bases between. The CDR3 spells CASSTDTKQAFF. The CDR3, as DNA: TGTGCCAGCTCAACGGACACAAAGCAAGCTTTCTTT.

A word on this clone: This may come from a read error, since a much larger clone is one base off. The chain combines TRBV2 with TRBJ2-2; TRBD2 matches at 9 bases. CDR1 SNHLY and CDR2 FYNNEI come from the germline V gene. The CDR3 consists of 18 residues. The CDR3 protein is CARRMPQGGGANTGELFF. DNA of the CDR3: TGTGCCCGCAGGATGCCCCAGGGCGGGGGGGCCAACACCGGGGAGCTGTTTTTT.

Note on this clone: The identical CDR3 is also encoded by other nucleotide sequences in the sample. V is TRBV5-1 and J is TRBJ2-3; D gene uncertain. Trimming removed 4 bases from V and 4 bases from J, with 7 bases in between. The germline CDR1 and CDR2 sequences are SGHRS and YFSETQ. This CDR3 spans 12 amino acids. CDR3 nucleotide sequence: TGCGCCAGCAGCCGTTCAGCAGATACGCAGTATTTT. Its protein is CASSRSADTQYF.

V and J are TRBV6-4 and TRBJ2-1; 12 bases map to TRBD1. Germline CDR1 and CDR2: MRHNA and SNTAGT. V shed 4 bases and J 3 bases; nucleotides not matched to a gene: 7. The CDR3 runs 17 residues. The CDR3 here is CASSAGQGALGYNEQFF. CDR3 DNA: TGTGCCAGCAGTGCGGGACAGGGGGCTCTTGGCTACAATGAGCAGTTCTTC.

V and J are TRBV20-1 and TRBJ2-3, with 10 bases matching TRBD2. V dropped 4 bases and J dropped 6; count of bases not matched to a gene: 10. Germline V gene sequence: CDR1 DFQATT, CDR2 SNEGSKA (reference sequence). This CDR3 spans 15 amino acids. CDR3 amino acids: CSATERLAGEDTQYF. The CDR3, as DNA: TGCAGTGCTACTGAGAGGCTAGCGGGGGAGGATACGCAGTATTTT.

This sequence joins TRBV7-6 and TRBJ1-6; 10 nucleotides agree with TRBD1. Germline V gene data show CDR1 as SGHVS and CDR2 as FNYEAQ. V shed 5 bases and J 9 bases; nucleotides not matched to a gene: 4. CDR3 size: 14 residues. The DNA for the CDR3 is TGTGCCAGCAGCCCCGGACAGGGGGTTTCACCCCTCCACTTT. Its translation: CASSPGQGVSPLHF.

The chain carries TRBV5-1 and TRBJ2-3; D may be TRBD2 (6 bases). This CDR3 spans 13 amino acids. The germline V and J ends were trimmed by 2 bases and 5 bases, with 9 bases remaining between them. Per germline, CDR1 SGHRS and CDR2 YFSETQ. CDR3 bases: TGCGCCAGCAGCTTTGAGGAGGGAGATACGCAGTATTTT. Translating gives CASSFEEGDTQYF.

The chain uses TRBV5-4 and TRBJ1-2; D may be TRBD1 (5 bases). Per germline, CDR1 SGHNT and CDR2 YYREEE (reference sequence). V dropped 2 bases and J dropped 0 bases, with 8 bases sitting between them. The length of the CDR3 is 14 residues. The CDR3 region has the DNA TGTGCCAGCAGCTTTGGGGCGGCTAACTATGGCTACACCTTC. It translates to CASSFGAANYGYTF.

This chain uses TRBV7-3 with TRBJ2-2; D is unresolved. Per the germline V gene, CDR1 is SGHTA and CDR2 is FQGTGA. The CDR3 loop spans 14 amino acids. V was shortened by 5 bases and J by 5 bases, with 12 bases between the two germline ends. The CDR3, as DNA: TGTGCCAGCAGCCCGAACACAAAAACCGGGGAGCTGTTTTTT. Translation gives CASSPNTKTGELFF. Looking up the rest from reference TRBV7-3 and TRBJ2-2 gives the full variable domain: GAGVSQTPSNKVTEKGKYVELRCDPISGHTALYWYRQSLGQGPEFLIYFQGTGAADDSGLPNDRFFAVRPEGSVSTLKIQRTERGDSAVYLCASSPNTKTGELFFGEGSRLTVL.

This chain joins TRBV30 and TRBJ2-3; D is undetermined. CDR1 is GTSNPN and CDR2 is SVGIG in the germline V gene (reference sequence). Trimming took 2 bases from V and 2 from J, leaving 2 bases between them. This CDR3 region has 11 residues. This chain's CDR3 is CAWSHTDTQYF. Written as DNA, the CDR3 is TGTGCCTGGAGTCACACAGATACGCAGTATTTT.

The rearrangement joins TRBV19 to TRBJ2-6; tentatively, D is TRBD2 (6 bases). The CDR3 consists of 13 residues. V was trimmed by 9 bases and J by 2 bases, leaving 8 bases between them. Germline V gives CDR1 LNHDA, CDR2 SQIVND (reference sequence). The CDR3 bases are TGTGCCAGCGGGAGTCCTGGGGCCAACGTCCTGACTTTC. This translates into CASGSPGANVLTF.

This clone was seen a few times. V is TRBV19 and J is TRBJ2-7, with TRBD1 matching over 10 bases. With 5 bases clipped from V and 0 bases from J, the junction kept 1 base outside the gene matches. The CDR3 spans 14 residues. The germline gives CDR1 LNHDA, CDR2 SQIVND (reference sequence). CDR3 region: CASSGTGASYEQYF. Written as DNA, the CDR3 is TGTGCCAGTAGTGGGACAGGGGCCTCCTACGAGCAGTACTTC.

The V call is TRBV27, the J call TRBJ2-7, with 8 bases aligning to TRBD1. The CDR3 extends over 15 amino acids. V lost 3 bases to trimming and J lost 4 bases; unmatched junction nucleotides: 8. Germline V gives CDR1 MNHEY, CDR2 SMNVEV (reference sequence). The CDR3 region has the DNA TGTGCCAGCAGTTTCGACAGGGGAGGTATGTACGAGCAGTACTTC. It is translated as CASSFDRGGMYEQYF.

The chain has TRBV20-1 and TRBJ1-3; D remains ambiguous. The ends were cut back, 3 bases at V and 0 bases at J, with 9 bases in the middle. Looked up from germline, CDR1 is DFQATT and CDR2 is SNEGSKA (reference sequence). CDR3 length: 14 residues. The CDR3 sequence is CSASHRGSGNTIYF. In nucleotides, the CDR3 is TGCAGTGCTAGTCACCGAGGCTCTGGAAACACCATATATTTT.

About this clone itself: This sample includes further DNA sequences coding for the same CDR3. The V gene is TRBV18, the J gene TRBJ2-7; 10 nucleotides agree with TRBD1. Germline CDR1 KGHSH, CDR2 LQKENI. There are 14 residues in the CDR3. V dropped 6 bases and J dropped 3; count of bases not matched to a gene: 5. The CDR3 region is CASSPGTGDYEQYF. The CDR3, as DNA: TGTGCCAGCTCCCCCGGGACAGGGGACTACGAGCAGTACTTC.